This entry concerns a single T cell receptor beta chain. Its antigen is unknown. The data originate from a study of T cell responses to AZD1222 COVID-19 vaccine. Profiled with immunoSEQ multiplex PCR; TCRdb holds only in-frame clones, not every one. The data contain under 60,000 clones, 80% to 90% of them singletons. Study findings and constraints: Seropositive AZD1222 recipients at baseline numbered only five or six. After the peak T cell response, and only then, were repertoires sampled. CD4 TCRs covered the whole spike, strongest at regions 160-218 and 743-854.

The CDR3 loop spans 13 amino acids. The junction had 2 bases not matched to a gene; V was cut back by 4 bases and J by 5 bases. Germline V CDR1 and CDR2: SGHTA, FQGNSA. The rearrangement links TRBV7-2 to TRBJ1-1, with 9 bases identical to TRBD1. The specimen was peripheral blood, collected on day 0 of AZD1222 vaccination. The sequence derives from an adult in good health. DNA of the CDR3: TGTGCCAGCAGCTGGGACAGGGATACTGAAGCTTTCTTT. This translates into CASSWDRDTEAFF.